The source of this T cell receptor (beta chain) is a study of T-cell memory formation after mild COVID-19. TCRdb re-analysed the 5' RACE reads in MiXCR, keeping a single row per CDR3 protein. This sample has fewer than 350,000 distinct CDR3 sequences, with 8% to 9% found just once. J lost 7 bases, V lost 0 bases, and 6 bases had no gene match. Germline V CDR1 and CDR2: SGHRS, YFSETQ. The CDR3 has 15 residues. This receptor was taken from a man aged 18 to 35 who had mild COVID-19 (a few samples of this study predate the infection). Cell type and time point are not known. Sequencing was done on a sample of PBMCs or a T cell subset sorted from them (not recorded which). The rearrangement joins TRBV5-1 to TRBJ1-1; 10 bases line up with TRBD1. In DNA form, the CDR3 reads TGCGCCAGCAGCTTGGGACAGGGGGCGAAAGGTGAAGCTTTCTTT. Amino acids: CASSLGQGAKGEAFF.